The 9 T cell receptor beta chains presented below share a single source sample, sequenced in a study of naive and memory T cell subsets. Both TRBC1 and TRBC2 were covered by a beta constant-region primer of two equimolar oligonucleotides. TCRdb processed the UMI-ligation and nested PCR reads anew with MiXCR; each CDR3 protein has one entry. The profile shows tens of thousands of distinct CDR3 sequences, about an eighth of them singletons. The material sequenced was central memory CD4+ T cells from blood. These receptors were collected from a human donor in good health.

This clonotype has a count of ten or more. This chain joins TRBV3-1 and TRBJ2-2, with 7 bases identical to TRBD2. The CDR3 is 17 residues long. Germline CDR1 reads LGHDT; CDR2 reads YNNKEL (reference sequence). J lost 6 bases, V lost 5 bases, and 15 bases had no gene match. The CDR3 DNA reads as TGTGCCAGCAGCTCCCTAGGAGGGCTAGCGGTCCCCGGGGAGCTGTTTTTT. Translated: CASSSLGGLAVPGELFF.

This clonotype has more than one count but fewer than ten. J is TRBJ2-3 and V is TRBV12-3 or TRBV12-4, with D possibly matching TRBD2 (5 bases). V dropped 0 bases and J dropped 4 bases, with 11 bases sitting between them. The CDR3 spans 15 residues. DNA of the CDR3: TGTGCCAGCAGTTTAGCTGGGAGAGGGTCAGATACGCAGTATTTT. Encoded protein: CASSLAGRGSDTQYF.

This clonotype has a count of ten or more. This sequence joins TRBV7-2 and TRBJ2-3; D perhaps matches TRBD2 (6 bases). V was cut by 5 bases and J by 4 bases, with 25 bases left in between. This CDR3 spans 18 amino acids. The germline CDR1 and CDR2 sequences are SGHTA and FQGNSA. CDR3 sequence: CASSPRILTGGWADTQYF. The CDR3 nucleotides read TGTGCCAGCAGCCCCCGAATCTTAACCGGAGGGTGGGCAGATACGCAGTATTTT.

J is TRBJ2-2 and V is TRBV19; tentatively, D is TRBD1 (6 bases). Germline loops: CDR1 LNHDA, CDR2 SQIVND (reference sequence). V lost 7 bases and J lost 5, with 20 bases in between. The CDR3 is made up of 16 amino acids. The CDR3 spells CASTDTGQYYTGELFF. CDR3 in DNA: TGTGCCAGTACCGATACTGGACAGTATTATACCGGGGAGCTGTTTTTT.

This clonotype was recorded a few times. The rearrangement links TRBV6-5 to TRBJ1-6, with D maybe TRBD1 (5 bases). The CDR3 extends over 16 amino acids. Trimming took off 4 bases at V and 7 bases at J, with 17 bases between the two ends. Germline V gives CDR1 MNHEY, CDR2 SVGAGI. The CDR3: CASSFSAGTANSPLHF. The CDR3 region has the DNA TGTGCCAGCAGTTTCAGCGCCGGGACGGCCAATTCACCCCTCCACTTT.

This clonotype was detected only a few times. The genes are TRBV6-5 and TRBJ1-1, with D uncertain. This CDR3 spans 13 amino acids. V was shortened by 4 bases and J by 1 base, with 7 bases between the two germline ends. CDR1 is MNHEY and CDR2 is SVGAGI in the germline V gene. CDR3 sequence reads: CASSFYRNTEAFF. CDR3 DNA: TGTGCCAGCAGTTTTTATCGGAACACTGAAGCTTTCTTT.

This clonotype has ten or more counts. The chain carries TRBV25-1 and TRBJ1-5, with 7 bases matching TRBD1. CDR1 is MGHDK, CDR2 SYGVNS, per germline. V gave up 7 bases and J gave up 5 bases; unmatched junction bases: 5. The CDR3 totals 13 residues. CDR3 region: CASTAQGDQPQHF. CDR3 coding DNA: TGTGCCAGCACCGCTCAGGGGGATCAGCCCCAGCATTTT.

The chain has TRBV7-9 and TRBJ2-6, with D perhaps assigned TRBD1 or TRBD2 (6 bases each). Between the trimmed V and J ends, which lost 9 bases and 0 bases, there was a span of 15 bases. CDR1 is SEHNR, CDR2 FQNEAQ, per germline (reference sequence). The CDR3 loop spans 16 amino acids. The CDR3 bases are TGTGCCAGTAATACAGGGAGGAACTCTGGGGCCAACGTCCTGACTTTC. Amino acid sequence: CASNTGRNSGANVLTF.

This clonotype was detected a few times. The CDR3 nucleotides are TGTGCCTGTGGAAGGACAGCTGAAGCTTTCTTT. As protein: CACGRTAEAFF. This chain uses TRBV30 with TRBJ1-1; D might be TRBD1 (6 bases). CDR1 is GTSNPN, CDR2 SVGIG, per germline (reference sequence). With 6 bases removed from V and 6 bases from J, the gap between germline ends came to 11 bases. The CDR3 contains 11 residues.